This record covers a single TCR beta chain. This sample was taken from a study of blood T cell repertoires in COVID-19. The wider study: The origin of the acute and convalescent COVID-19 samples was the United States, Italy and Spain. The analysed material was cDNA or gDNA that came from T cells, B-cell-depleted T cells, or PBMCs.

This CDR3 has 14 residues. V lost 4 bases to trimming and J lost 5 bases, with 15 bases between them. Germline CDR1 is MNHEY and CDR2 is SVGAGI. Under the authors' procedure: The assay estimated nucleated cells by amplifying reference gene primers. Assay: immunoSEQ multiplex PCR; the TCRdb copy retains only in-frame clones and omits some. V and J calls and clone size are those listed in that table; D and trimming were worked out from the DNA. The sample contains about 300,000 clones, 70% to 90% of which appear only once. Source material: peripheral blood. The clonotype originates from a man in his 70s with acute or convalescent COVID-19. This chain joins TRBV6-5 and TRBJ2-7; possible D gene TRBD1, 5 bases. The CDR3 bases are TGTGCCAGCAGTTCTGTCGCAGGGAAGCACGAGCAGTACTTC. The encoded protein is CASSSVAGKHEQYF.